Below are 5 T cell receptor beta chains sequenced from a single sample in a study of CD8 T cells in Susac syndrome. It was with random hexamers that roughly 0.5 to 1 ug RNA was reverse transcribed. Via MiXCR, TCRdb re-called the immunoSEQ multiplex PCR reads, giving one row per CDR3 protein. The data show under 90,000 distinct CDR3 sequences, 85% to 95% seen once. The sample taken for sequencing was CD4+ T cells from PBMCs. Source of these receptors: a human donor with Susac syndrome.

The chain combines TRBV4-2 with TRBJ2-7; D gene ambiguous. Trimming removed 0 bases at V and 2 bases at J, with 11 bases between. Germline V CDR1 and CDR2: LGHNA, YNFKEQ. The length of the CDR3 is 15 residues. The CDR3 sequence is CASSQDSTPAYEQYF. For the CDR3, the DNA is TGTGCCAGCAGCCAAGATTCCACTCCTGCCTACGAGCAGTACTTC.

CDR3 protein: CASSRDSQVDEQFF. CDR3 DNA: TGTGCCAGCAGCCGGGACTCCCAAGTTGATGAGCAGTTCTTC. The chain joins TRBV6-5 to TRBJ2-1, with D possibly matching TRBD2 (6 bases). The CDR3 runs 14 residues. Germline V CDR1 and CDR2: MNHEY, SVGAGI. Deletions cut 6 bases from V and 8 bases from J, with 17 bases between.

V is TRBV7-6 and J is TRBJ2-7, with D possibly being TRBD2 (6 bases). This CDR3 is built from 13 residues. V lost 8 bases and J 4 bases, leaving 15 bases between the germline ends. Germline CDR1 SGHVS, CDR2 FNYEAQ. CDR3 sequence reads: CASSRGNGYEQYF. The CDR3 DNA sequence: TGTGCCAGCTCCCGCGGGAATGGGTACGAGCAGTACTTC.

CDR3 loop: CASSSPPRWPEAFF. CDR3 nucleotides: TGTGCCAGCAGCTCCCCCCCACGGTGGCCTGAAGCTTTCTTT. The J gene is TRBJ1-1, the V gene TRBV7-2; D ambiguous. Germline V gives CDR1 SGHTA, CDR2 FQGNSA. The CDR3 sequence is 14 residues long. The V gene lost 4 bases and the J gene lost 6 bases, with 15 bases spanning the gap.

The chain recombines TRBV18 with TRBJ1-6; TRBD1 is a possible D gene (6 bases). Germline CDR1 KGHSH, CDR2 LQKENI. V lost 3 bases, J lost 11 bases, and 14 bases lay in between. The CDR3 has 14 residues. The CDR3 protein is CASSPGQRIPPLHF. The CDR3 nucleotides are TGTGCCAGCTCACCCGGACAGAGGATCCCACCCCTCCACTTT.